This T cell receptor (beta chain) derives from a study of shared clonotypes between healthy human individuals. Terminally differentiated effector memory CD45RA+ cells were left out of the naive CD8 fraction, which was CD45RO-negative and positively selected for CCR7. V was clipped by 0 bases and J by 3 bases, with 16 bases between them. Germline-derived CDR1 and CDR2 are LGHNA and YSLEER. CDR3 length equals 17 residues. Profiled with immunoSEQ multiplex PCR; TCRdb holds only in-frame clones, not every one. This sample has approximately 2,000,000 clones; just under 95% occur once, and the top ten carry more than 1.5%.

The V gene is TRBV4-3, the J gene TRBJ2-3, with D possibly TRBD2 on 5 matching bases. Material: naive CD8+ T cells from PBMCs. This clonotype originated in a young man in good health. Some clones in this sample may be carry-over from other donors' samples. The CDR3 DNA follows: TGCGCCAGCAGCCAAGATGCACTACTAGGAGGAACAGATACGCAGTATTTT. Translated: CASSQDALLGGTDTQYF.